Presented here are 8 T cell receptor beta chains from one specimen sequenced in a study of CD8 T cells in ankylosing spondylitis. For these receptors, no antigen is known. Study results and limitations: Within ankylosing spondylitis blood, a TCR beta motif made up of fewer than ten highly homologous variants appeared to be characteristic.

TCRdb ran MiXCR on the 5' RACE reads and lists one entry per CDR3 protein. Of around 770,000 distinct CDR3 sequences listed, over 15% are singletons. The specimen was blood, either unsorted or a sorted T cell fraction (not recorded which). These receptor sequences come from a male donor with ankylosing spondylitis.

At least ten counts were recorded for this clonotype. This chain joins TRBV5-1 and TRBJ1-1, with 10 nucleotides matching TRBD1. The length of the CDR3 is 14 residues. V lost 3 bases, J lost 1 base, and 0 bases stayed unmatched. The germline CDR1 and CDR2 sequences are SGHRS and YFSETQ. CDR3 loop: CASSWTGGNTEAFF. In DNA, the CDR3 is TGCGCCAGCAGCTGGACAGGGGGGAACACTGAAGCTTTCTTT.

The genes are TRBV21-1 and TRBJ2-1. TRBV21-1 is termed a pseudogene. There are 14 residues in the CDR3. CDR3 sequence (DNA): TGTGCCAGCAGCAAAGGGAGCCCCGGCAATGAGCAGTTCTTC. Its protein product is CASSKGSPGNEQFF.

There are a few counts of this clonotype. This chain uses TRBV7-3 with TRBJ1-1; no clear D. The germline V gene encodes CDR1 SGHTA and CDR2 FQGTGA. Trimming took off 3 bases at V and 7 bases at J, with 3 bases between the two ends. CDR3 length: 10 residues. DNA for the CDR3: TGTGCCAGCAGCTTTCTTGAAGCTTTCTTT. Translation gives CASSFLEAFF.

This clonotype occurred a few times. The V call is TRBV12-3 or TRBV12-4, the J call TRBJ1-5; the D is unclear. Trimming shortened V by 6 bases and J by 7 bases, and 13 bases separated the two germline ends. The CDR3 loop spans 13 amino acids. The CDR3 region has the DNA TGTGCCAGCAGCGTACAGCGAAAACAGCCCCAGCATTTT. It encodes CASSVQRKQPQHF.

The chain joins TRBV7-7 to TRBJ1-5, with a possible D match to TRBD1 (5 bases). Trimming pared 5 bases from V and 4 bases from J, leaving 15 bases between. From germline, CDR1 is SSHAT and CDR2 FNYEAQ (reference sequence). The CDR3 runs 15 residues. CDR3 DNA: TGTGCCAGCAGCGACCTACATGGGGGTAATCAGCCCCAGCATTTT. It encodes CASSDLHGGNQPQHF.

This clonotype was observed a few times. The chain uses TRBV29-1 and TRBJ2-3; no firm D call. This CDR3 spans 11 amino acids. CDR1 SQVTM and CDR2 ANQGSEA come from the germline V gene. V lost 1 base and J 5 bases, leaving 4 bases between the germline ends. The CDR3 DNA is TGCAGCGTTGAAGGGGGAGATACGCAGTATTTT. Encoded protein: CSVEGGDTQYF.

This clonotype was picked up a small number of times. The CDR3 region has the DNA TGCGCCAGCAGCTTAGGGCAAAATATGAACACTGAAGCTTTCTTT. Translated, it gives CASSLGQNMNTEAFF. The rearrangement joins TRBV5-1 to TRBJ1-1; no clear D. The V gene lost 2 bases and the J gene lost 0 bases, with 11 bases spanning the gap. The germline V gene has CDR1 SGHRS and CDR2 YFSETQ. This CDR3 has 15 residues.

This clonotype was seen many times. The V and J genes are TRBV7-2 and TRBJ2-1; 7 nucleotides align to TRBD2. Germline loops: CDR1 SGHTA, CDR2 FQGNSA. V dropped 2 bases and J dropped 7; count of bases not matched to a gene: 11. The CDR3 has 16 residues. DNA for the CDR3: TGTGCCAGCAGCTTAAGGTCTAGCGGCCTCAGTAATGAGCAGTTCTTC. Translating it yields CASSLRSSGLSNEQFF.